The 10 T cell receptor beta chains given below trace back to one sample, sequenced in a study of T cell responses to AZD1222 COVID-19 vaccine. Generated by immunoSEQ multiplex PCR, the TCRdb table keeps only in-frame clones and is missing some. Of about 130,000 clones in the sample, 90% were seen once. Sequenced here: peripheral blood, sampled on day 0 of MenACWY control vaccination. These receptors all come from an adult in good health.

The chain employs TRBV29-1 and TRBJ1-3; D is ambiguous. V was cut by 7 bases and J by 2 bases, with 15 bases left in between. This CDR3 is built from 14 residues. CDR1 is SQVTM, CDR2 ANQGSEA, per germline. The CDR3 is CSASHTLAGNTIYF. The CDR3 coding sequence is TGCAGCGCCTCCCACACCCTGGCTGGAAACACCATATATTTT.

The CDR3 DNA is TGTGCCAGCAGTTCCCGGGACAGTGCTGAAGCTTTCTTT. Protein: CASSSRDSAEAFF. The chain is built from TRBV12-3 or TRBV12-4 and TRBJ1-1, with 7 bases lining up with TRBD1. Trimming cost V 4 bases and J 6 bases; bases outside gene matches: 5. This CDR3 has 13 residues.

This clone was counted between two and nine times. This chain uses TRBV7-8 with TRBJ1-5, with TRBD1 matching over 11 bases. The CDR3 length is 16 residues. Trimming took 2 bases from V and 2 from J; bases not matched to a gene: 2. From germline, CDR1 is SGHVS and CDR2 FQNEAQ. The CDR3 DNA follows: TGTGCCAGCAGCTTAATGGGACAGGGGGGCAATCAGCCCCAGCATTTT. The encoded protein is CASSLMGQGGNQPQHF.

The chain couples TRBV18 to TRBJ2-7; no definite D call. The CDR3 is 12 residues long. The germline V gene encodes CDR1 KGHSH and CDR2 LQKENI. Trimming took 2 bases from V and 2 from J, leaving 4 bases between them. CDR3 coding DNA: TGTGCCAGCTCACCAGACACCTACGAGCAGTACGTC. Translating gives CASSPDTYEQYV.

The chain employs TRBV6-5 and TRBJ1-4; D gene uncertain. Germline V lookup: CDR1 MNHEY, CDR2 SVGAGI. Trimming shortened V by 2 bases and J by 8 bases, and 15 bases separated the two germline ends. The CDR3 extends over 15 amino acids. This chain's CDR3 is CASSYGGRSWEKLFF. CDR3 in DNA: TGTGCCAGCAGTTACGGAGGGCGCTCGTGGGAAAAACTGTTTTTT.

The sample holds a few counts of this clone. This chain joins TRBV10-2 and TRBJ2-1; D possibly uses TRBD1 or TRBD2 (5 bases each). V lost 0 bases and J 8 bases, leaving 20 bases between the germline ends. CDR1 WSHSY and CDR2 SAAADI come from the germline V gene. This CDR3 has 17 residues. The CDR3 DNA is TGCGCCAGCAGTGAGTCGACTTGGGGCCCTGAGGGTGATGAGCAGTTCTTC. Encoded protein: CASSESTWGPEGDEQFF.

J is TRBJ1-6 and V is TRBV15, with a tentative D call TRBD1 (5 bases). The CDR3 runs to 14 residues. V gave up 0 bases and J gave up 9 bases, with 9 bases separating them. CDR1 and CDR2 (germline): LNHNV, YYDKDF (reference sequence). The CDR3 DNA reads TGTGCCACCAGCAGAGACGGGGGTGGTTCACCCCTCCACTTT. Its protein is CATSRDGGGSPLHF.

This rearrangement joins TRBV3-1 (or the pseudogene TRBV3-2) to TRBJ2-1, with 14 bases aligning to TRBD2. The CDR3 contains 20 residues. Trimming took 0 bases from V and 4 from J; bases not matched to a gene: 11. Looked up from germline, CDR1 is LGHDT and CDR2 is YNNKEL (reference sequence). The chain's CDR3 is CASSQERLAGGRGVYNEQFF. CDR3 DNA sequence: TGTGCCAGCAGCCAAGAGCGACTAGCGGGAGGGCGTGGGGTATACAATGAGCAGTTCTTC.

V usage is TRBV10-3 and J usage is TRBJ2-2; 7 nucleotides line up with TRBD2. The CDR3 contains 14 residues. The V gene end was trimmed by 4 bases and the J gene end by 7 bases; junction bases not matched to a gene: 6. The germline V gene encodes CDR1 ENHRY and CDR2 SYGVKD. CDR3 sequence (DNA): TGTGCCATCAGTGGGGGAGGGCCCGACGGGGAGCTGTTTTTT. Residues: CAISGGGPDGELFF.

The chain's CDR3 is CASSASGLSNQPQHF. The CDR3, as DNA: TGTGCCAGCAGTGCCTCGGGGCTTAGCAATCAGCCCCAGCATTTT. This chain links TRBV25-1 with TRBJ1-5; D perhaps matches TRBD1 (5 bases). The CDR3 consists of 15 residues. Germline V gene data show CDR1 as MGHDK and CDR2 as SYGVNS. V was clipped by 4 bases and J by 0 bases, with 10 bases between them.